Shown below are 14 T cell receptor beta chains from a single sample sequenced in a study of neurological immune-mediated disorders (dated by TCRdb to between 2017 and 2020). Reading the label with the study, this specimen's time point is: technical triplicate 2. The method was 5' RACE. Sequencing instrument: Illumina HiSeq 2500. Using fastp at Q25 and MiXCR, TCRdb reprocessed the public reads and kept productive beta chains. Here each entry gathers all rows of one CDR3 protein and keeps the most common genes and DNA. The sample table records more than 55,000 distinct CDR3 sequences; about 25% of these occur just once. 3.5% to 5.5% of the sample goes to the ten largest clones. The specimen sequenced was PBMCs. All receptors derive from a man in his fifties or sixties with HTLV-1-associated myelopathy (HAM/TSP).

This clonotype appeared many times. The DNA of the CDR3 is TGTGCCAGCAGGGATGCCGCAGGGAGAATTCAGTACTTC. It codes for CASRDAAGRIQYF. The genes are TRBV28 and TRBJ2-4, with D perhaps being TRBD1 or TRBD2 (5 bases each). The V gene lost 6 bases and the J gene lost 10 bases, with 16 bases spanning the gap. The CDR3 is 13 residues long. Germline CDR1 reads MDHEN; CDR2 reads SYDVKM.

There are many counts of this clonotype. The chain recombines TRBV7-2 with TRBJ2-7, with D hard to call. This CDR3 has 12 residues. The V end lost 0 bases, the J end lost 4 bases, and 4 bases lay between the germline ends. The germline CDR1 and CDR2 sequences are SGHTA and FQGNSA. CDR3 sequence reads: CASSLAMYEQYF. DNA for the CDR3: TGTGCCAGCAGCTTAGCTATGTACGAGCAGTACTTC.

This clonotype was observed at least ten times. The chain links TRBV29-1 to TRBJ2-3; D is ambiguous. Trimming pared 2 bases from V and 1 base from J, leaving 4 bases between. This CDR3 has 12 amino acids. CDR1 SQVTM and CDR2 ANQGSEA come from the germline V gene. CDR3 sequence: CSVEHGTDTQYF. CDR3 bases: TGCAGCGTTGAACACGGCACAGATACGCAGTATTTT.

This clonotype was counted ten times or more. The chain combines TRBV29-1 with TRBJ2-3, with D uncertain. CDR3 length: 14 amino acids. Trimming removed 5 bases from V and 2 bases from J, with 14 bases in between. From germline, CDR1 is SQVTM and CDR2 ANQGSEA. The CDR3 DNA sequence: TGCAGCGTTTCGAGAACAGAACTCACAGATACGCAGTATTTT. Its protein is CSVSRTELTDTQYF.

This clonotype was seen many times. V gene TRBV20-1 combines with J gene TRBJ2-2, with 15 bases lining up with TRBD2. The CDR3 is made up of 17 amino acids. Trimming cost V 3 bases and J 4 bases; bases outside gene matches: 6. Germline V CDR1 and CDR2: DFQATT, SNEGSKA (reference sequence). In nucleotides, the CDR3 is TGCAGTGCTAGGGGACTAGCGGGAGGCTCGATCACCGGGGAGCTGTTTTTT. The encoded protein is CSARGLAGGSITGELFF.

This clonotype was counted ten times or more. The chain combines TRBV6-1 with TRBJ2-2, with 11 bases matching TRBD2. J lost 6 bases, V lost 8 bases, and 5 bases had no gene match. The CDR3 contains 14 residues. The germline CDR1 and CDR2 sequences are MNHNS and SASEGT. CDR3 nucleotide sequence: TGTGCCAGCCCTAAACTAGCGGGAGCCGGGGAGCTGTTTTTT. This translates into CASPKLAGAGELFF.

In its sample, this clonotype was seen many times. This chain connects TRBV7-8 to TRBJ2-1, with D tentatively TRBD2 (6 bases). The CDR3 has 17 amino acids. V was trimmed by 5 bases and J by 0 bases, leaving 17 bases between them. The V gene's germline CDR1 is SGHVS and CDR2 FQNEAQ. CDR3 DNA: TGTGCCAGCAGCCCCACCTGGGACTTGCGCTCCTACAATGAGCAGTTCTTC. Translation gives CASSPTWDLRSYNEQFF.

This clonotype was detected many times. The rearrangement links TRBV5-1 to TRBJ2-5; the D call may be TRBD1 or TRBD2 (6 bases each). Germline V CDR1 and CDR2: SGHRS, YFSETQ. The V and J ends lost 5 bases and 7 bases respectively, with 21 bases between them. CDR3 length: 15 residues. CDR3 loop: CASSPEGGRSWTQYF. For the CDR3, the DNA is TGCGCCAGCAGTCCCGAGGGGGGTCGAAGCTGGACCCAGTACTTC. The full variable domain, completed using reference TRBV5-1 and TRBJ2-5, is KAGVTQTPRYLIKTRGQQVTLSCSPISGHRSVSWYQQTPGQGLQFLFEYFSETQRNKGNFPGRFSGRQFSNSRSEMNVSTLELGDSALYLCASSPEGGRSWTQYFGPGTRLLVL.

By its share, this clonotype is medium-sized. This sequence joins TRBV3-1 and TRBJ2-3; tentatively, D is TRBD2 (5 bases). From germline, CDR1 is LGHDT and CDR2 YNNKEL (reference sequence). The V gene lost 5 bases and the J gene lost 6 bases, with 15 bases spanning the gap. The CDR3 loop spans 14 amino acids. The CDR3 protein is CASSSGLQIDTQYF. The CDR3 bases are TGTGCCAGCAGCAGCGGACTGCAAATCGATACGCAGTATTTT.

V usage is TRBV19 and J usage is TRBJ1-1; 7 positions agree with TRBD1. CDR1 and CDR2 from the germline V gene are LNHDA and SQIVND (reference sequence). CDR3 length: 16 amino acids. The junction had 7 bases not matched to a gene; V was cut back by 3 bases and J by 0 bases. Here the CDR3 reads CASSIRGQMLNTEAFF. CDR3 DNA sequence: TGTGCCAGTAGTATTCGGGGACAGATGTTGAACACTGAAGCTTTCTTT.

The sample holds many counts of this clonotype. This chain links TRBV7-8 with TRBJ1-5, with a weak D call TRBD1 (5 bases). V was pared by 5 bases and J by 0 bases, with 14 bases between. The V gene's germline CDR1 is SGHVS and CDR2 FQNEAQ. CDR3 size: 16 residues. DNA of the CDR3: TGTGCCAGCAGCCCCTTTGGGGGATCTAGCAATCAGCCCCAGCATTTT. It translates to CASSPFGGSSNQPQHF.

The chain has TRBV12-3 or TRBV12-4 and TRBJ2-7; 11 bases map to TRBD2. Unmatched junction bases numbered 7, after V lost 1 base and J lost 5 bases. The CDR3 sequence is 16 residues long. The CDR3 spells CASSLVLAGGPHEQYF. As DNA, the CDR3 is TGTGCCAGCAGTTTAGTGCTAGCGGGAGGCCCCCACGAGCAGTACTTC.

This clonotype was seen many times. J is TRBJ2-7 and V is TRBV20-1; unclear D gene. V lost 3 bases and J 4 bases, leaving 7 bases between the germline ends. The CDR3 contains 11 residues. CDR1 is DFQATT and CDR2 is SNEGSKA in the germline V gene (reference sequence). CDR3 in DNA: TGCAGTGCTAGGAACCGATACGAGCAGTACTTC. Amino acids: CSARNRYEQYF.

This clonotype came up many times. The rearrangement links TRBV11-2 to TRBJ1-6; D perhaps matches TRBD1 (5 bases). Germline V gives CDR1 SGHAT, CDR2 FQNNGV. The length of the CDR3 is 17 residues. The ends were cut back, 7 bases at V and 2 bases at J, with 18 bases in the middle. The CDR3 is CASTPSAGDAYNSPLHF. DNA of the CDR3: TGTGCCAGCACTCCCTCCGCGGGGGACGCCTATAATTCACCCCTCCACTTT.